This note documents a single T cell receptor (beta chain) sequence. This record comes from a study of T cells in Graves' hyperthyroidism and ophthalmopathy. The investigators amplified TCR beta CDR3 regions from RNA transcripts. First-round RT-PCR with HTBI primers amplified the TCR CDR3 region. TCRdb analysed the multiplex PCR reads with MiXCR anew, one entry per CDR3 protein. The data show some 400,000 distinct CDR3 sequences, over 15% seen once. The ends were cut back, 4 bases at V and 4 bases at J, with 13 bases in the middle. Germline-derived CDR1 and CDR2 are MNHNS and SASEGT. This CDR3 has 14 amino acids.

Sequencing input: blood. The J gene is TRBJ1-2, the V gene TRBV6-1, with D unresolved. This sequence was found in a woman younger than 35 with Graves' hyperthyroidism. CDR3 DNA: TGTGCCAGCAGTGCAGACCCACTATCCTATGGCTACACCTTC. Translating it yields CASSADPLSYGYTF.